The rows below give T cell receptor beta chains drawn from one sample of a study of shared clonotypes between healthy human individuals. Here immunoSEQ multiplex PCR was the method, and the copy in TCRdb shows in-frame clones only, minus some. The sample includes some 380,000 clones, roughly 96% seen only once; the top ten take about 0.32%. The sequenced sample was memory CD8+ T cells sorted from blood. These receptor sequences come from a man aged 30 to 39 in good health. Both conserved end residues are part of each CDR3. A D gene is named only where the DNA matches it firmly. The size field is filled for only some rows; it gives once, few, many or a size class.

>TRBJ2-7|TRBV19|NA|TRBD1
TGTGCCAGTAGCCCAGGGACAGGACCGTACGAGCAGTACTTC
CASSPGTGPYEQYF
>TRBJ2-5|TRBV7-9|NA|TRBD1
TGTGCCAGCAGCCGGACAGGGCGGGAGACCCAGTACTTC
CASSRTGRETQYF
>TRBJ1-5|TRBV2|NA|TRBD1
TGTGCCAGCAGTGAAATTGGGGGGGGACAGTCCTTCAATCAGCCCCAGCATTTT
CASSEIGGGQSFNQPQHF
>TRBJ2-2|TRBV6-1|NA|NA
TGTGCCAGCAGTGAAGCTGGGGGGCGGACCGGGGAGCTGTTTTTT
CASSEAGGRTGELFF
>TRBJ1-1|TRBV7-6|NA|NA
TGTGCCAGCAGTGGGGGGCGTAACACTGAAGCTTTCTTT
CASSGGRNTEAFF
>TRBJ1-2|TRBV7-9|NA|NA
TGTGCCAGCAGCCCTGTTTTTGGCTACACCTTC
CASSPVFGYTF
>TRBJ1-1|TRBV28|NA|NA
TGTGCCAGCAGGACATCGCGACAGATCATGAACACTGAAGCTTTCTTT
CASRTSRQIMNTEAFF
>TRBJ2-1|TRBV10-3|NA|TRBD2
TGTGCCATCAGTGAGTCGGGGACTAGCGGGAGTCAACTTGGGTACGGTGAGCAGTTCTTC
CAISESGTSGSQLGYGEQFF
>TRBJ2-7|TRBV27|NA|NA
TGTGCCAGCAGTTCCGGCGGGACATACGAGCAGTACTTC
CASSSGGTYEQYF
>TRBJ2-2|TRBV19|NA|TRBD2
TGTGCCAAGTGGCCCCGGACTAGCGGGACTCCCTGTACCGGGGAGCTGTTTTTT
CAKWPRTSGTPCTGELFF
>TRBJ2-1|TRBV18|NA|NA
TGTGCCAGCTCCCGGAGAGGGACTGGTTTCCCGGATGAGCAGTTCTTC
CASSRRGTGFPDEQFF
>TRBJ2-1|TRBV7-9|NA|TRBD1
TGTGCCAGCAGCCTCGGACAGGGTGTCTACAATGAGCAGTTCTTC
CASSLGQGVYNEQFF
>TRBJ2-3|TRBV10-1|NA|NA
TGCGCCAGCAGTGAGAGGGGGAGCACAGATACGCAGTATTTT
CASSERGSTDTQYF
>TRBJ1-2|TRBV27|NA|TRBD1
TGTGCCAGCAGTTTGGGACAGGGCCTCTATGGCTACACCTTC
CASSLGQGLYGYTF
>TRBJ2-3|TRBV10-3|NA|TRBD2
TGTGCCATCAAAGATCACGGGACTAGCGGCACAGATACGCAGTATTTT
CAIKDHGTSGTDTQYF
>TRBJ1-1|TRBV30|NA|TRBD1
TGTGCCTGGAGCACCGGGACAGGGAACACTGAAGCTTTCTTT
CAWSTGTGNTEAFF
>TRBJ1-2|TRBV28|NA|NA
TGTGCCAGCAGTCTTCAGGGCTATGGCTACACCTTC
CASSLQGYGYTF
>TRBJ2-7|TRBV11-2|NA|NA
TGTGCCAGCAGGATTGGAGGGCCAGGCAACGAGCAGTACTTC
CASRIGGPGNEQYF
>TRBJ2-2|TRBV5-1|NA|NA
TGCGCCAGCAGCACAGAGACCGGGGAGCTGTTTTTT
CASSTETGELFF
>TRBJ2-1|TRBV2|NA|TRBD2
TGTGCCAGCATTTTAACTAGCGGGAGGGCCGGGCAGTTCTTC
CASILTSGRAGQFF
>TRBJ2-1|TRBV5-1|NA|TRBD2
TGCGCCAGCAGCTCGATGACTAGCGGGAGGAATCGCAATGAGCAGTTCTTC
CASSSMTSGRNRNEQFF
>TRBJ1-6|TRBV6-5|NA|NA
TGTGCCAGCAGTTACTCGAGGTTTACGGGTTCACCCCTCCACTTT
CASSYSRFTGSPLHF
>TRBJ1-5|TRBV19|NA|NA
TGTGCCAGTAGTATAGTTAGGGGAGGGGATGGCAATCAGCCCCAGCATTTT
CASSIVRGGDGNQPQHF
>TRBJ2-7|TRBV29-1|NA|NA
TGCAGCGTGGGACTGAAGGGAGCTGGCTACGAGCAGTACTTC
CSVGLKGAGYEQYF
>TRBJ1-4|TRBV5-1|few|NA
TGCGCCAGCAGCCAGGGCTGGAATGAAAAACTGTTTTTT
CASSQGWNEKLFF
>TRBJ1-5|TRBV30|NA|NA
TGTGCCTGGAGTGAAAGGGCCGATCAGCCCCAGCATTTT
CAWSERADQPQHF
>TRBJ1-1|TRBV28|NA|NA
TGTGCCAGCAGTTTATCCAGGGTGGGGAACACTGAAGCTTTCTTT
CASSLSRVGNTEAFF
>TRBJ1-3|TRBV7-9|NA|NA
TGTGCCAGCAGCTTAGGAGGGAGGATGACTGGAAACACCATATATTTT
CASSLGGRMTGNTIYF
>TRBJ2-7|TRBV6-5|NA|TRBD2
TGTGCCAGCAGAAGGACTAGCGGGTCGACCTACGAGCAGTACTTC
CASRRTSGSTYEQYF
>TRBJ2-7|TRBV2|NA|TRBD2
TGTGCCAGCAGGGGACTAGCGGGAGGCCACGAGCAGTACTTC
CASRGLAGGHEQYF
>TRBJ2-1|TRBV7-9|NA|TRBD2
TGTGCCAGCAGCTTAGTTCTAGCGGGAGGGAATGAGCAGTTCTTC
CASSLVLAGGNEQFF
>TRBJ2-2|TRBV19|NA|NA
TGTGCCAGTAGTACGAGCGGAGGAGCGAACACCGGGGAGCTGTTTTTT
CASSTSGGANTGELFF
>TRBJ1-5|TRBV9|NA|NA
TGTGCCAGCAGCGTAGCCCTCAATCAGCCCCAGCATTTT
CASSVALNQPQHF
>TRBJ1-1|TRBV7-2|NA|NA
TGTGCCAGCAGCTTAGTTTCCGGGACTCGCACTGAAGCTTTCTTT
CASSLVSGTRTEAFF
>TRBJ2-7|TRBV25-1|NA|NA
TGTGCCAGCAGTGATTGGCGGAGGGGCGCCGGGGAGCAGTACTTC
CASSDWRRGAGEQYF
>TRBJ1-2|TRBV9|NA|NA
TGTGCCAGCAGCGCCGGGACCGCCTTTTTCTACACCTTC
CASSAGTAFFYTF
>TRBJ2-7|TRBV14|NA|TRBD1
TGTGCCAGCAGCCAACTAGGACAGGGCTCCTACGAGCAGTACTTC
CASSQLGQGSYEQYF
>TRBJ2-7|TRBV6-5|NA|NA
TGTGCCAGCAGTGGACCGAGGACGCTAGTCCACGAGCAGTACTTC
CASSGPRTLVHEQYF
>TRBJ2-3|TRBV7-8|NA|NA
TGTGCCAGCAGCTTAGTAGCCAACACAGATACGCAGTATTTT
CASSLVANTDTQYF